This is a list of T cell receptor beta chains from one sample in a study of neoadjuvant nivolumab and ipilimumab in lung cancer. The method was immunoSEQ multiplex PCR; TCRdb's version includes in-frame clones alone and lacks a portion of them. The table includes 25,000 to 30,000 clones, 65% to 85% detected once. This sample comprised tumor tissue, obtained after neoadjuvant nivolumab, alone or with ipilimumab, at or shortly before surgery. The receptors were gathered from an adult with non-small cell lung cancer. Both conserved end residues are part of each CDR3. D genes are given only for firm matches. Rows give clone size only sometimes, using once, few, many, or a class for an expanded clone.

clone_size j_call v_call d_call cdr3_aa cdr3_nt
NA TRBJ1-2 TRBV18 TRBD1 CASSPPLTGSLSYGYTF TGTGCCAGCTCACCACCCTTGACAGGGAGTCTATCCTATGGCTACACCTTC
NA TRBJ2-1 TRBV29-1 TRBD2 CSVGSGSSYNEQFF TGCAGCGTTGGTAGCGGGAGCTCCTACAATGAGCAGTTCTTC
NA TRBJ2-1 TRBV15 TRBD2 CATRTGAGGSYNEQFF TGTGCCACCCGTACCGGAGCGGGAGGCTCCTACAATGAGCAGTTCTTC
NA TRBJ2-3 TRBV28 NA CASSANEGDTDTQYF TGTGCCAGCAGTGCGAATGAGGGAGACACAGATACGCAGTATTTT
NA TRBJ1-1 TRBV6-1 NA CASSVTGNTEAFF TGTGCCAGCAGTGTGACAGGGAACACTGAAGCTTTCTTT
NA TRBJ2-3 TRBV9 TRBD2 CASSVGLADVSTDTQYF TGTGCCAGCAGCGTAGGTCTAGCGGATGTTAGCACAGATACGCAGTATTTT
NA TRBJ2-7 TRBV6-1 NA CASSEALLSTSVKQYF TGTGCCAGCAGTGAAGCGCTGTTGTCGACCTCCGTCAAGCAGTACTTC
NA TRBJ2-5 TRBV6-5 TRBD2 CASSYDLAGSQETQYF TGTGCCAGCAGTTACGATTTAGCGGGTTCACAAGAGACCCAGTACTTC
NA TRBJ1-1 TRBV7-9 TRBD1 CASSPRTGGEAFF TGTGCCAGCAGCCCACGGACAGGCGGTGAAGCTTTCTTT
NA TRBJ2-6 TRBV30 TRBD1 CARALRQGSGANVLTF TGTGCCCGTGCCCTCAGACAGGGGTCGGGGGCCAACGTCCTGACTTTC
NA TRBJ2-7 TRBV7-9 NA CASSSDPRSYYEQYF TGTGCCAGCAGCTCGGACCCACGAAGCTACTACGAGCAGTACTTC
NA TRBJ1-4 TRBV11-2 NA CASSLDYRASNEKLFF TGTGCCAGCAGCTTAGATTACCGAGCCTCTAATGAAAAACTGTTTTTT
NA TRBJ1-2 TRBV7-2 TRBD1 CASSTPGQGYGYTF TGTGCCAGCAGTACCCCGGGACAGGGTTATGGCTACACCTTC
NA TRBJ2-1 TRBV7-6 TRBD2 CASSPLAGTWQFF TGTGCCAGCAGCCCTTTAGCGGGGACGTGGCAGTTCTTC
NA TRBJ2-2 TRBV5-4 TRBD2 CASSAATSGGTGELFF TGTGCCAGCAGCGCCGCTACTAGCGGGGGCACCGGGGAGCTGTTTTTT
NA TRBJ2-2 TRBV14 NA CASSQDMGLTYPTGELFF TGTGCCAGCAGCCAAGATATGGGCCTAACCTACCCCACCGGGGAGCTGTTTTTT
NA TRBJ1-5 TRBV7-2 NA CASSLEYQPQHF TGTGCCAGCAGCTTAGAATATCAGCCCCAGCATTTT
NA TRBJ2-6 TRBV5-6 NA CASSFRGANVLTF TGTGCTAGCAGCTTTAGAGGGGCCAACGTCCTGACTTTC
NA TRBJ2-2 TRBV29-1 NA CSVELGSSGFVGELFF TGCAGCGTTGAGTTGGGGTCCAGTGGTTTCGTCGGGGAGCTGTTTTTT
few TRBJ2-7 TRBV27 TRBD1 CASSFRDRSLSEQYF TGTGCCAGCAGTTTCCGGGACAGATCCCTCTCCGAGCAGTACTTC
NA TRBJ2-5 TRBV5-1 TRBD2 CASTSTSATETQYF TGCGCCAGCACCTCGACTAGCGCCACAGAGACCCAGTACTTC
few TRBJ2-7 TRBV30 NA CAWSWSGYEQYF TGTGCCTGGAGTTGGAGCGGCTACGAGCAGTACTTC
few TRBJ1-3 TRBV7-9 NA CASSFPNGNTIYF TGTGCCAGCAGCTTCCCTAATGGAAACACCATATATTTT
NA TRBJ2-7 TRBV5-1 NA CASSLSQGKTYEQYF TGCGCCAGCAGCTTGAGCCAGGGGAAGACCTACGAGCAGTACTTC
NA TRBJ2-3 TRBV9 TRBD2 CASSDSGAGADTQYF TGTGCCAGCAGCGATAGCGGGGCGGGAGCAGATACGCAGTATTTT
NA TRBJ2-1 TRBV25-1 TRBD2 CASSELGSRLAGESEQFF TGTGCCAGCAGTGAATTAGGTTCGCGGCTAGCGGGGGAGAGTGAGCAGTTCTTC
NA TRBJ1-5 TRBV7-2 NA CASSLSRGSNQPQHF TGTGCCAGCAGCTTATCTCGGGGTAGCAATCAGCCCCAGCATTTT
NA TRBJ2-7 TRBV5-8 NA CASSSNFYEQYF TGTGCCAGCAGCTCCAACTTCTACGAGCAGTACTTC
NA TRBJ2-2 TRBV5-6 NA CASRSGYANTGELFF TGTGCCAGCAGGTCAGGGTACGCGAACACCGGGGAGCTGTTTTTT
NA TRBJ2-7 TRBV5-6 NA CASSLDGPLEQYF TGTGCCAGCAGCTTAGACGGTCCCCTCGAGCAGTACTTC
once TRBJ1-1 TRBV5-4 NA CASSLDGRPNTEAFF TGTGCCAGCAGCTTGGACGGCAGGCCGAACACTGAAGCTTTCTTT
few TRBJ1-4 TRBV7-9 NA CASSLAPSRGAREKLFF TGTGCCAGCAGCTTAGCGCCCTCGCGGGGGGCTCGTGAAAAACTGTTTTTT
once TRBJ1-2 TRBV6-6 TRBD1 CASRPGTGLDYGYTF TGTGCCAGCAGACCCGGGACAGGGCTGGACTATGGCTACACCTTC
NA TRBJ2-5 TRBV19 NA CASSSSVQETQYF TGTGCCAGTAGTAGCTCGGTACAAGAGACCCAGTACTTC
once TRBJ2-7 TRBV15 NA CATSRGTGTSYEQYF TGTGCCACCAGCAGAGGCACAGGAACTTCCTACGAGCAGTACTTC
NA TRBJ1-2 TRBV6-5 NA CASSSRPLLYGYTF TGTGCCAGCAGTTCACGTCCATTGCTCTATGGCTACACCTTC
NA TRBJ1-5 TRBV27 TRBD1 CASSALRGQLGDQPQHF TGTGCCAGCAGCGCCCTGAGGGGACAGCTGGGGGATCAGCCCCAGCATTTT
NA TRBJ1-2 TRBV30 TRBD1 CSIGTDLYGYTF TGTTCCATCGGGACAGACCTCTATGGCTACACCTTC
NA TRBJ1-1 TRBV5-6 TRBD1 CASSSTGQGRDTEAFF TGTGCCAGCAGCTCCACAGGACAGGGCAGGGACACTGAAGCTTTCTTT
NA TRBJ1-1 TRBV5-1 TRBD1 CASSLGTVTEAFF TGCGCCAGCAGCCTAGGGACAGTCACTGAAGCTTTCTTT
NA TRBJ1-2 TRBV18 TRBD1 CASSPGTGGGYTF TGTGCCAGCTCACCCGGGACAGGGGGTGGCTACACCTTC
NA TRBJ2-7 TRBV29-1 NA CSATRPESYEQYF TGCAGCGCCACCCGGCCGGAGTCCTACGAGCAGTACTTC
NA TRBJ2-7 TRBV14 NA CASSELLSYEQYF TGTGCCAGCAGCGAACTATTATCCTACGAGCAGTACTTC